Here is one T cell receptor beta chain with its context. The antigen is undetermined. During its preparation, the TCRbeta library received unique molecular identifiers. TCRdb re-derived calls from the PCR reads in MiXCR, one entry per CDR3 protein. The table has approximately 520,000 distinct CDR3 sequences, about an eighth seen once. These data belong to a study of T-cell reconstitution after alpha-beta-depleted transplantation in children. General study results and limits: Surviving recipient T cells and thymic progenitors accounted for the high day-60 TCRbeta diversity observed in some patients. Most T-cell counts and diversity one year after the transplant came from T cells that were newly produced. Several hundred graft clones that had expanded were reportedly the source of alpha-beta T cells about two months after transplant.

CDR1 and CDR2 from the germline V gene are MNHEY and SVGEGT. V gave up 5 bases and J gave up 6 bases, with 13 bases separating them. The length of the CDR3 is 14 residues. Sequenced here: PBMCs, mostly from graft donor cells, sampled 180 days after TCRalphabeta/CD19-depleted stem cell transplant. This TCR was recovered from a female patient aged 2-10 years who had a stem cell transplant for aplastic anemia, so the T cells may come from the graft donor. J is TRBJ2-2 and V is TRBV6-2 or TRBV6-3, with D maybe TRBD2 (6 bases). The CDR3 reads CASSRTTGPGELFF. The DNA of the CDR3 is TGTGCCAGCAGTCGGACTACCGGGCCCGGGGAGCTGTTTTTT.